This TCR beta chain is from a study of cytotoxic CD8 clonotypes in ibrutinib-treated CLL listed by TCRdb under 2021. Turning to the overall study: The cohort included some 14 treatment-naive and roughly ten relapsed/refractory patients; 17 to 18 were IGHV unmutated. Responses were partial in around 24 patients and complete in 2; after median about 63 months follow-up, about 14 stayed in remission and roughly twelve progressed. Response samples were taken after a median of roughly 12 months on treatment, ranging from roughly 6 to 36 months. An average of around 260,000 productive templates and around 100,000 productive rearrangements was obtained per sample. Of the approximately 90 people in the trial, around 24 had longitudinal samples available. Cryopreserved peripheral blood mononuclear cells were collected before treatment, at response, and at either disease progression or sustained remission.

Study-wide conclusions, independent of this receptor: Public clonotypes were found to be uncommon and were observed to contract or remain stable during treatment; the increase in clonality was shown to reflect expansion of private clonotypes at ibrutinib response. At baseline, clonality was higher than in age-matched healthy donors and showed a strong correlation with circulating CD8+ T-cell counts. Sustained-remission and progressing patients did not have matched sampling times, and lymph node repertoires were not examined. Clonality increased at ibrutinib response, stayed stable in sustained remission, and fell back toward baseline at progression.

Comment on this clone: Its target antigen remains unknown. One base away there is no much larger clone; base qualities are not given.

Each clonotype received, on average, around 10x coverage in deep resolution sequencing performed on a MiSeq, where the target depth lay between 1 in 1 million and 1 in 200,000 T cells. The immunoSEQ hsTCRB Kit was used to generate TCR beta libraries. The published analysis was carried out like this. Data were analyzed with ImmunoSEQ Data Assistant and ImmunoSEQ Analyzer, with V, D and J genes assigned per IMGT definitions. Clonality was computed as one minus normalized Shannon entropy of productive rearrangement frequencies, ranging from 0 to 1. Public clonotype analysis was restricted to overrepresented clonotypes comprising at least 0.05% of each patient's repertoire. Roughly 13 repertoires from age-matched healthy donors, obtained from immuneACCESS, served as clonality controls. The source is immuneACCESS, and TCRdb retained only in-frame sequences with V and J called. Part of the clones is not carried over; for the studies checked, unresolved V genes explain less than half of this, and the remainder is unexplained. V, J and clone size reflect that table, while D and trimming were determined from the DNA. The sample contains fewer than 25,000 clones, roughly 80% of them found a single time. Roughly 7.9% of the sample belongs to the ten largest clones.

Ends trimmed: V by 7 bases, J by 2 bases; bases unmatched to a gene: 8. From the cysteine up to the phenylalanine, the CDR3 has a length of 15 residues. The sequence is cut down to CDR3 DNA, 45 bases in frame from base 1. The germline V gene (reference sequence) yields LNHDA for CDR1 and SQIVND for CDR2. Roughly 2 micrograms of genomic DNA were extracted from cryopreserved PBMCs for TCR beta library preparation. Longitudinal blood samples from CLL patients on ibrutinib monotherapy underwent high-throughput TCR beta sequencing. Patients were enrolled in a phase 2 open-label single-center ibrutinib monotherapy trial.

The receptor chain draws on TRBV19 and TRBJ1-5, with TRBD1 matching 7 junction bases. This TCR derives from a human donor with chronic lymphocytic leukemia. The sequencing used PBMCs, collected before ibrutinib treatment. The DNA sequence follows: TGTGCCAGTAACAGGGGAGAGACGGGCAATCAGCCCCAGCATTTT. Translated, it reads CASNRGETGNQPQHF.